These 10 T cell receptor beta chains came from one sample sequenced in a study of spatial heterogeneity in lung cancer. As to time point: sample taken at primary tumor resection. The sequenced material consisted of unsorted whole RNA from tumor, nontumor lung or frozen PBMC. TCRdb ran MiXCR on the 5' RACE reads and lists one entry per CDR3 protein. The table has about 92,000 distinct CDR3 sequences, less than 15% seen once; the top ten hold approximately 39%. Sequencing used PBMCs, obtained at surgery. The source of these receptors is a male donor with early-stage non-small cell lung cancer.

The CDR3, as DNA: TGTGCCAGCAGCTTGGATGGGGGAGAGAACATTCAGTACTTC. This translates into CASSLDGGENIQYF. The chain is built from TRBV5-6 and TRBJ2-4, with D possibly being TRBD1 or TRBD2 (5 bases each). The germline gives CDR1 SGHDT, CDR2 YYEEEE. The CDR3 runs 14 residues. Trimming removed 0 bases at V and 7 bases at J, with 11 bases between.

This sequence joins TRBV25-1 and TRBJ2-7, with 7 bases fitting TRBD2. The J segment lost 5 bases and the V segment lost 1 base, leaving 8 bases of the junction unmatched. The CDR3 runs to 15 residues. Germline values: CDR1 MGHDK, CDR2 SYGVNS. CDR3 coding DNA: TGTGCCAGCAGTGAATCGGGGGGAGGGCCCGACGAGCAGTACTTC. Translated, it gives CASSESGGGPDEQYF.

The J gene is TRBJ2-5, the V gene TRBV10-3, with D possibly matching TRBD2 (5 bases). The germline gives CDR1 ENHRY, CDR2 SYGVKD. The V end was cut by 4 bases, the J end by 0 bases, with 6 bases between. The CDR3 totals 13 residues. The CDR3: CAISGGYQETQYF. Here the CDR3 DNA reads TGTGCCATCAGTGGCGGGTACCAAGAGACCCAGTACTTC.

As DNA, the CDR3 is TGTGCCAGCAGTGGGCAGGGCGACCAGCCCCAGCATTTT. Amino acid sequence: CASSGQGDQPQHF. This rearrangement joins TRBV2 to TRBJ1-5; D is possibly TRBD1 (5 bases). Looked up from germline, CDR1 is SNHLY and CDR2 is FYNNEI. The CDR3 spans 13 residues. The ends were cut back, 4 bases at V and 7 bases at J, with 11 bases in the middle.

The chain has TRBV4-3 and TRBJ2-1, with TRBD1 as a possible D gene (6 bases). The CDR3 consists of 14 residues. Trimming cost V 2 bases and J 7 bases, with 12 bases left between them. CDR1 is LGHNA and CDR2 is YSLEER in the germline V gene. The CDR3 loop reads CASSQLGQTNEQFF. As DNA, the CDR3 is TGCGCCAGCAGCCAACTAGGACAGACGAATGAGCAGTTCTTC.

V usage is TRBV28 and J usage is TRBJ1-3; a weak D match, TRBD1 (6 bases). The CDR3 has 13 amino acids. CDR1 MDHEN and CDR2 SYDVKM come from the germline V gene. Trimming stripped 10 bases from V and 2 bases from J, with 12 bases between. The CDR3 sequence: CATGVRTGNTIYF. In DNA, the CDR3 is TGTGCCACAGGGGTTAGGACTGGAAACACCATATATTTT.

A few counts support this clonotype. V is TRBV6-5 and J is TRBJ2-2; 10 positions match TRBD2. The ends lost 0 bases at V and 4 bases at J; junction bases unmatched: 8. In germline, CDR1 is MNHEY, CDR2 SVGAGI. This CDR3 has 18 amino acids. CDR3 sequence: CASSYSRPRLAGTGELFF. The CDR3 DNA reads TGTGCCAGCAGTTACTCCAGACCCCGACTAGCGGGCACCGGGGAGCTGTTTTTT.

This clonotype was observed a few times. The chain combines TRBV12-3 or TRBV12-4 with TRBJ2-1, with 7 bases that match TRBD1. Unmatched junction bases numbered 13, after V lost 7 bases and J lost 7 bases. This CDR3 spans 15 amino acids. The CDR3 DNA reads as TGTGCCAGCACCCGATATGGGGGACAGATGAATGAGCAGTTCTTC. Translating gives CASTRYGGQMNEQFF.

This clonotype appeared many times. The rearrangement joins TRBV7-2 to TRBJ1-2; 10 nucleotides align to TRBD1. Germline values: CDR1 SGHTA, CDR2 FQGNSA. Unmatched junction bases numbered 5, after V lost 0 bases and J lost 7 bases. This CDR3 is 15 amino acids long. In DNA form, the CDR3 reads TGTGCCAGCAGCTTAGCGAGACAGGGGGCTGGTGGCTACACCTTC. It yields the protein CASSLARQGAGGYTF.

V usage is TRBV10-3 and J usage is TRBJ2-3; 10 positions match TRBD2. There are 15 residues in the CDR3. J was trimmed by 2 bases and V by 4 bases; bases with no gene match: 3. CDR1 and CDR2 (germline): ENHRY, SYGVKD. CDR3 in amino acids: CAISGTSGFTDTQYF. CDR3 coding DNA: TGTGCCATCAGTGGGACTAGCGGATTCACAGATACGCAGTATTTT.